These 20 T cell receptor beta chains were sequenced from one sample in a study of T-cell reconstitution after alpha-beta-depleted transplantation in children. Construction of the TCRbeta library involved unique molecular identifiers. TCRdb used MiXCR to reprocess the PCR reads, holding one entry per CDR3 protein. The sample carries 500,000 to 650,000 distinct CDR3 sequences, over 10% recorded once. The specimen comprised PBMCs, mostly from graft donor cells, sampled 180 days after TCRalphabeta/CD19-depleted stem cell transplant. The receptors come from a female patient aged 2-15 years who had a stem cell transplant for aplastic anemia, so the T cells may come from the graft donor.

By its share, this clonotype is medium-sized. The chain employs TRBV5-1 and TRBJ2-3, with TRBD2 matching 10 bases. Germline V lookup: CDR1 SGHRS, CDR2 YFSETQ. The CDR3 contains 14 residues. V was pared by 0 bases and J by 10 bases, with 5 bases of the junction left unmatched. The CDR3 region is CASSLETSGWAQYF. The CDR3, as DNA: TGCGCCAGCAGCTTGGAGACTAGCGGGTGGGCGCAGTATTTT.

The CDR3 coding sequence is TGCAGTGCTAGACAACCGGGACTAGGGTCCTACGAGCAGTACTTC. Translated: CSARQPGLGSYEQYF. The chain joins TRBV20-1 to TRBJ2-7, with 8 positions matching TRBD2. With 2 bases clipped from V and 1 base from J, the junction kept 7 bases outside the gene matches. The germline V gene has CDR1 DFQATT and CDR2 SNEGSKA (reference sequence). The CDR3 sequence is 15 residues long.

This clonotype was seen ten or more times. The CDR3 coding sequence is TGTGCCAGCAGCTTAGGGGCAAACAATGAGCAGTTCTTC. Translated: CASSLGANNEQFF. The V call is TRBV7-9, the J call TRBJ2-1; D unresolved. V lost 1 base and J lost 5, with 6 bases in between. The CDR3 sequence is 13 residues long. Germline values: CDR1 SEHNR, CDR2 FQNEAQ (reference sequence).

The rearrangement uses TRBV5-1 and TRBJ2-2; 11 nucleotides line up with TRBD2. J lost 5 bases, V lost 3 bases, and 6 bases had no gene match. The germline CDR1 and CDR2 sequences are SGHRS and YFSETQ. The CDR3 spans 16 residues. The CDR3 region is CASSYTSGSRTGELFF. CDR3 sequence (DNA): TGCGCCAGCAGCTATACTAGCGGGAGTCGTACCGGGGAGCTGTTTTTT. The complete variable domain, with remaining parts taken from reference TRBV5-1 and TRBJ2-2, reads KAGVTQTPRYLIKTRGQQVTLSCSPISGHRSVSWYQQTPGQGLQFLFEYFSETQRNKGNFPGRFSGRQFSNSRSEMNVSTLELGDSALYLCASSYTSGSRTGELFFGEGSRLTVL.

The chain carries TRBV18 and TRBJ2-1, with 13 bases lining up with TRBD2. Trimming cost V 2 bases and J 6 bases; bases outside gene matches: 7. In germline, CDR1 is KGHSH, CDR2 LQKENI. This CDR3 spans 17 amino acids. The CDR3 coding sequence is TGTGCCAGCTCACCATTAGAACTAGCGGGAGGGCTCAATGAGCAGTTCTTC. Amino acids: CASSPLELAGGLNEQFF.

The CDR3 loop reads CASRGDGRGAPLHF. DNA of the CDR3: TGTGCCAGCAGGGGGGACGGGAGAGGGGCACCCCTCCACTTT. The chain recombines TRBV12-3 or TRBV12-4 with TRBJ1-6, with D perhaps TRBD1 (5 bases). The CDR3 contains 14 residues. The germline V and J ends were trimmed by 6 bases and 11 bases, with 17 bases remaining between them.

This clonotype has ten or more counts. This chain links TRBV29-1 with TRBJ2-3, with D perhaps TRBD1 or TRBD2 (5 bases each). Deletions cut 7 bases from V and 6 bases from J, with 17 bases between. Germline CDR1 reads SQVTM; CDR2 reads ANQGSEA. This CDR3 spans 13 amino acids. CDR3 region: CSAAGFRGDTQYF. Here the CDR3 DNA reads TGCAGCGCTGCAGGGTTCCGCGGGGATACGCAGTATTTT.

The chain joins TRBV7-2 to TRBJ2-7; 7 bases line up with TRBD1. This CDR3 contains 15 residues. Trimming at V came to 3 bases and at J to 4 bases, leaving 9 bases not matched to a gene. The germline V gene has CDR1 SGHTA and CDR2 FQGNSA. The CDR3 nucleotides are TGTGCCAGCAGCTTCCAACCGGGACAGACATACGAGCAGTACGTC. Amino acids: CASSFQPGQTYEQYV.

There are a few counts of this clonotype. The chain links TRBV5-1 to TRBJ2-7; D ambiguous. Germline V gives CDR1 SGHRS, CDR2 YFSETQ. Trimming cost V 4 bases and J 6 bases, with 14 bases left between them. The CDR3 has 13 amino acids. CDR3: CASSATTTGEQYF. Written as DNA, the CDR3 is TGCGCCAGCAGCGCCACAACGACTGGCGAGCAGTACTTC.

The rearrangement uses TRBV20-1 and TRBJ1-5, with D possibly TRBD1 on 5 matching bases. This CDR3 spans 15 amino acids. V lost 0 bases and J 6 bases, leaving 15 bases between the germline ends. CDR1 is DFQATT, CDR2 SNEGSKA, per germline (reference sequence). The CDR3 sequence is CSARDLWQGGQPQHF. CDR3 in DNA: TGCAGTGCTAGAGATCTCTGGCAGGGAGGTCAGCCCCAGCATTTT.

This clonotype came up a few times. This chain's CDR3 is CAWAGQGIYEQYF. CDR3 DNA sequence: TGTGCCTGGGCGGGGCAGGGGATCTACGAGCAGTACTTC. The gene calls are TRBV30 and TRBJ2-7; possibly TRBD1 or TRBD2 for D (6 bases each). Trimming removed 5 bases at V and 3 bases at J, with 14 bases between. The CDR3 consists of 13 residues. CDR1 is GTSNPN and CDR2 is SVGIG in the germline V gene (reference sequence).

The table lists this clonotype with many counts. J is TRBJ2-1 and V is TRBV3-1; 10 bases map to TRBD2. Trimming took 5 bases from V and 2 from J; bases not matched to a gene: 3. Looked up from germline, CDR1 is LGHDT and CDR2 is YNNKEL (reference sequence). The CDR3 is 15 residues long. The DNA of the CDR3 is TGTGCCAGCAGCGTCACTAGCGGGGCCTACAATGAGCAGTTCTTC. Its protein product is CASSVTSGAYNEQFF.

The gene calls are TRBV18 and TRBJ2-2; D is ambiguous. The CDR3 is 15 amino acids. The germline V and J ends were trimmed by 0 bases and 1 base, with 6 bases remaining between them. Per germline, CDR1 KGHSH and CDR2 LQKENI. CDR3: CASSPPRGNTGELFF. The CDR3 DNA sequence: TGTGCCAGCTCACCACCGAGAGGGAACACCGGGGAGCTGTTTTTT.

This clonotype was detected only a few times. The rearrangement joins TRBV24-1 to TRBJ1-5; a weak D match, TRBD1 (6 bases). CDR3 length equals 13 residues. The V end was cut by 3 bases, the J end by 9 bases, with 11 bases between. Per germline, CDR1 KGHDR and CDR2 SFDVKD. The CDR3 here is CATSDEGGRPQHF. CDR3 sequence (DNA): TGTGCCACCAGTGATGAGGGGGGACGGCCCCAGCATTTT.

The chain has TRBV6-2 or TRBV6-3 and TRBJ2-1; 15 nucleotides match TRBD2. Germline lookup yields CDR1 MNHEY and CDR2 SVGEGT. There are 16 residues in the CDR3. Losses at the gene ends were 5 bases for V and 8 bases for J; bases not matched to a gene: 7. CDR3 in amino acids: CASSAPGLAGGDEQFF. The CDR3 DNA is TGTGCCAGCAGTGCCCCGGGACTAGCGGGAGGCGATGAGCAGTTCTTC.

This clonotype was seen a few times. The rearrangement joins TRBV18 to TRBJ2-3, with D perhaps TRBD1 (6 bases). Trimming removed 2 bases from V and 1 base from J, with 7 bases in between. The V gene's germline CDR1 is KGHSH and CDR2 LQKENI. The CDR3 runs 14 residues. In nucleotides, the CDR3 is TGTGCCAGCTCACCAGACAGGCGCACAGATACGCAGTATTTT. Amino acids: CASSPDRRTDTQYF.

This clonotype was seen only a few times. Here the CDR3 reads CASSLGHPNTEAFF. CDR3 DNA: TGTGCCAGCAGCTTAGGCCACCCGAACACTGAAGCTTTCTTT. The chain links TRBV7-2 to TRBJ1-1; the D is unclear. Germline V gene lookup returns CDR1 SGHTA and CDR2 FQGNSA. This CDR3 spans 14 amino acids. Deletions cut 1 base from V and 1 base from J, with 7 bases between.

At least ten counts were recorded for this clonotype. V usage is TRBV3-1 and J usage is TRBJ1-1; no definite D call. The V end was cut by 0 bases, the J end by 10 bases, with 15 bases between. This CDR3 comprises 14 residues. The germline V gene encodes CDR1 LGHDT and CDR2 YNNKEL (reference sequence). The CDR3 loop is CASSQDGVSITAFF. The DNA for the CDR3 is TGTGCCAGCAGCCAAGATGGGGTTTCCATTACAGCTTTCTTT.

This chain links TRBV20-1 with TRBJ2-1; 7 bases match TRBD2. Trimming cost V 3 bases and J 4 bases; bases outside gene matches: 9. CDR1 DFQATT and CDR2 SNEGSKA come from the germline V gene (reference sequence). The CDR3 loop spans 15 amino acids. The CDR3 loop reads CSARTRDYSYNEQFF. The CDR3 DNA reads TGCAGTGCTAGGACCCGGGACTATAGTTACAATGAGCAGTTCTTC.

The V call is TRBV29-1, the J call TRBJ1-2; 9 bases are a match to TRBD1. The germline gives CDR1 SQVTM, CDR2 ANQGSEA. The CDR3 spans 13 residues. The CDR3 region is CTVYRGRNYGYTF. The CDR3 DNA reads as TGCACCGTCTACAGGGGGCGCAACTATGGCTACACCTTC.